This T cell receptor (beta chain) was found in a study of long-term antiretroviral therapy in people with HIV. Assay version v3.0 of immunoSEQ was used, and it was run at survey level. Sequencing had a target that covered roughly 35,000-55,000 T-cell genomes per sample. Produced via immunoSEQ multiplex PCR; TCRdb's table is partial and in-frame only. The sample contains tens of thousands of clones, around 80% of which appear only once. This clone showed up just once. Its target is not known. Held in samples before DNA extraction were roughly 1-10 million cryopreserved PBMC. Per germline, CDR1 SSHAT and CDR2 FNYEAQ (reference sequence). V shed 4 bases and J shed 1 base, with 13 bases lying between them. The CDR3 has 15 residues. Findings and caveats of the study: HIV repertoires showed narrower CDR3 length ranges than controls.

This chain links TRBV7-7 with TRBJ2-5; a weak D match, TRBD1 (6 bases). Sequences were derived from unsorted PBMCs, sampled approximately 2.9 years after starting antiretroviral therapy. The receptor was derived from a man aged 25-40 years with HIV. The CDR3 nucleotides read TGTGCCAGCAGCTCCTTGACAGGCCCCCAAGAGACCCAGTACTTC. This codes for CASSSLTGPQETQYF.